Shown below are 10 T cell receptor beta chains from a single sample sequenced in a study of neoadjuvant anti-PD-1 for oral cavity cancer (dated by TCRdb to the early 2020s). The time point label, read with the paper, signifies: after neoadjuvant nivolumab, at surgical resection. Library construction relied on the immunoSEQ multiplex PCR assay. The clones in this table, taken by TCRdb from immuneACCESS, are in-frame only. Not every clone is retained; where verified, under half of the shortfall comes from an unresolved V gene, and the cause of the rest is unknown. In all, the sample holds around 35,000 clones, and more than 35% of those were seen once. Approximately 15% of the sample lies in the top ten. Sequenced here: tumor tissue, sampled after nivolumab (anti-PD-1) treatment. All receptors derive from a person between 40 and 85 years old with oral cavity squamous cell carcinoma.

This clone was seen many times. The J gene is TRBJ2-1, the V gene TRBV11-2; D unresolved. The CDR3 is 11 amino acids. CDR1 SGHAT and CDR2 FQNNGV come from the germline V gene. Trimming took off 5 bases at V and 12 bases at J, with 11 bases between the two ends. CDR3 in amino acids: CASSPGPRQFF. The CDR3, as DNA: TGTGCCAGCAGCCCTGGACCCCGGCAGTTCTTC. Complete variable domain (other parts from reference TRBV11-2 and TRBJ2-1): EAGVAQSPRYKIIEKRQSVAFWCNPISGHATLYWYQQILGQGPKLLIQFQNNGVVDDSQLPKDRFSAERLKGVDSTLKIQPAKLEDSAVYLCASSPGPRQFFGPGTRLTVL.

The rearrangement joins TRBV5-1 to TRBJ1-5, with D possibly matching TRBD1 (5 bases). The CDR3 is 14 amino acids. Trimming removed 4 bases from V and 5 bases from J, with 13 bases in between. Germline V lookup: CDR1 SGHRS, CDR2 YFSETQ. CDR3 amino acids: CASSRWGGDQPQHF. Here the CDR3 DNA reads TGCGCCAGCAGCCGGTGGGGGGGAGATCAGCCCCAGCATTTT.

This clone was seen only a few times. The J gene is TRBJ1-2, the V gene TRBV29-1; 11 nucleotides align to TRBD1. Per germline, CDR1 SQVTM and CDR2 ANQGSEA. J lost 4 bases, V lost 6 bases, and 4 bases had no gene match. CDR3 length: 13 amino acids. The CDR3 DNA reads TGCAGCGTCGGGACAGGGGGGCCCTATGGCTACACCTTC. It yields the protein CSVGTGGPYGYTF.

V usage is TRBV5-4 and J usage is TRBJ1-4; tentative D call: TRBD1 (5 bases). V lost 0 bases and J lost 8, with 11 bases in between. Germline V gene sequence: CDR1 SGHNT, CDR2 YYREEE (reference sequence). The CDR3 length is 14 residues. The CDR3 nucleotides read TGTGCCAGCAGCTTGGGCAGGGAGCGGGAAAAACTGTTTTTT. It yields the protein CASSLGREREKLFF.

This clone was picked up many times. The V and J genes are TRBV30 and TRBJ1-3; D gene uncertain. The length of the CDR3 is 12 residues. V lost 8 bases, J lost 4 bases, and 12 bases lay in between. CDR1 is GTSNPN, CDR2 SVGIG, per germline (reference sequence). The CDR3: CAGTSAGNTIYF. In DNA, the CDR3 is TGTGCCGGTACAAGTGCAGGAAACACCATATATTTT. The full variable domain, its missing parts supplied by reference TRBV30 and TRBJ1-3, is SQTIHQWPATLVQPVGSPLSLECTVEGTSNPNLYWYRQAAGRGLQLLFYSVGIGQISSEVPQNLSASRPQDRQFILSSKKLLLSDSGFYLCAGTSAGNTIYFGEGSWLTVV.

This rearrangement joins TRBV9 to TRBJ1-1, with 8 bases aligning to TRBD1. The V segment lost 3 bases and the J segment 11 bases; nucleotides outside the gene matches: 6. The germline CDR1 and CDR2 sequences are SGDLS and YYNGEE. This CDR3 comprises 12 residues. CDR3 loop: CASSGTTGDAFF. As DNA, the CDR3 is TGTGCCAGCAGCGGTACGACAGGGGACGCTTTCTTT.

The genes are TRBV5-4 and TRBJ1-3, with a possible D match to TRBD1 (6 bases). Germline V lookup: CDR1 SGHNT, CDR2 YYREEE (reference sequence). V was trimmed by 4 bases and J by 2 bases, leaving 10 bases between them. The CDR3 is 14 amino acids. CDR3 loop: CASSKGGTGNTIYF. CDR3 in DNA: TGTGCCAGCAGCAAGGGGGGAACTGGAAACACCATATATTTT.

This clone is judged medium-sized. As DNA, the CDR3 is TGTGCCAGCAGCCTAGCGGGAGCAAAGCAGTTCTTC. It translates to CASSLAGAKQFF. The chain uses TRBV5-4 and TRBJ2-1; 10 nucleotides align to TRBD2. The CDR3 spans 12 residues. V trimming: 4 bases; J trimming: 11 bases; junction bases outside the gene matches: 3. CDR1 SGHNT and CDR2 YYREEE come from the germline V gene (reference sequence).

The genes are TRBV29-1 and TRBJ1-1, with D possibly TRBD1 on 6 matching bases. V was pared by 4 bases and J by 2 bases, with 23 bases between. Germline values: CDR1 SQVTM, CDR2 ANQGSEA. CDR3 size: 17 residues. CDR3 in amino acids: CSVVWGVRGWENTEAFF. DNA for the CDR3: TGCAGCGTTGTGTGGGGGGTCAGGGGCTGGGAAAACACTGAAGCTTTCTTT. Together with reference TRBV29-1 and TRBJ1-1, the CDR3 gives the full variable domain: SAVISQKPSRDICQRGTSLTIQCQVDSQVTMMFWYRQQPGQSLTLIATANQGSEATYESGFVIDKFPISRPNLTFSTLTVSNMSPEDSSIYLCSVVWGVRGWENTEAFFGQGTRLTVV.

This clone was seen more than once but under ten times. V and J are TRBV7-8 and TRBJ2-5; D tentatively reads TRBD1 or TRBD2 (5 bases each). The germline V gene has CDR1 SGHVS and CDR2 FQNEAQ. Between the trimmed V and J ends, which lost 5 bases and 5 bases, there was a span of 15 bases. The CDR3 loop spans 14 amino acids. This chain's CDR3 is CASSPPRGWETQYF. Here the CDR3 DNA reads TGTGCCAGCAGCCCACCTCGGGGCTGGGAGACCCAGTACTTC.